A single sample gave rise to the 29 T cell receptor beta chains below, sequenced in a study of control samples from healthy donors and cancer patients. Sequencing used immunoSEQ multiplex PCR; TCRdb keeps in-frame clones, though not all of them. Here the sample spans roughly 220,000 clones, 85% to 95% being singletons. Specimen: blood. Source of these receptors: a man aged 45-65 years in good health.

In its sample, this clone was seen once. The V call is TRBV5-1, the J call TRBJ2-7; a weak D match, TRBD2 (6 bases). V was shortened by 3 bases and J by 5 bases, with 15 bases between the two germline ends. From germline, CDR1 is SGHRS and CDR2 YFSETQ. The CDR3 is 14 amino acids. The CDR3 loop reads CASSSGGATHEQYV. The CDR3 coding sequence is TGCGCCAGCAGCTCCGGAGGGGCGACCCACGAGCAGTACGTC.

The rearrangement joins TRBV5-1 to TRBJ2-1; 14 bases fit TRBD2. Unmatched junction bases numbered 10, after V lost 4 bases and J lost 10 bases. CDR1 SGHRS and CDR2 YFSETQ come from the germline V gene. The CDR3 length is 16 residues. CDR3 bases: TGCGCCAGCAGCCCCTCGACTAGCGGGGGGGCCTGGGAGCAGTTCTTC. Amino acids: CASSPSTSGGAWEQFF.

This chain links TRBV6-5 with TRBJ1-1; D not resolved. The CDR3 extends over 13 amino acids. The germline CDR1 and CDR2 sequences are MNHEY and SVGAGI. Trimming shortened V by 7 bases and J by 0 bases, and 9 bases separated the two germline ends. This chain's CDR3 is CASMERVNTEAFF. The CDR3 DNA follows: TGTGCCAGCATGGAGCGGGTGAACACTGAAGCTTTCTTT.

V is TRBV3-1 (or the pseudogene TRBV3-2) and J is TRBJ1-6, with a possible D match to TRBD1 (5 bases). V was shortened by 1 base and J by 8 bases, with 12 bases between the two germline ends. Germline CDR1 is LGHDT and CDR2 is YNNKEL (reference sequence). The CDR3 covers 15 residues. CDR3 nucleotides: TGTGCCAGCAGCCAAGTCGGGGGGGGAGATTCACCCCTCCACTTT. This codes for CASSQVGGGDSPLHF.

The V call is TRBV7-9, the J call TRBJ1-6; D gene ambiguous. The CDR3 length is 13 residues. CDR1 SEHNR and CDR2 FQNEAQ come from the germline V gene (reference sequence). The V and J ends lost 5 bases and 4 bases respectively, with 6 bases between them. The CDR3 loop is CASSLSYNSPLHF. The CDR3 DNA is TGTGCCAGCAGCCTCAGTTATAATTCACCCCTCCACTTT.

The chain employs TRBV6-5 and TRBJ1-2; TRBD1 might be the D (6 bases). V shed 7 bases and J shed 6 bases, with 21 bases lying between them. Germline V gene sequence: CDR1 MNHEY, CDR2 SVGAGI. The CDR3 consists of 15 residues. The CDR3 DNA is TGTGCCAGCAATACAGGGCCTTTTTCCCCTAATGGCTACACCTTC. Translated: CASNTGPFSPNGYTF.

The rearrangement joins TRBV15 to TRBJ2-3, with D unresolved. The V gene's germline CDR1 is LNHNV and CDR2 YYDKDF (reference sequence). The CDR3 is 14 residues long. The V gene lost 0 bases and the J gene lost 8 bases, with 12 bases spanning the gap. The CDR3, as DNA: TGTGCCACCAGCAGAGATGTCCCCCCGGCTACGCAGTATTTT. Its translation is CATSRDVPPATQYF.

The J gene is TRBJ1-6, the V gene TRBV6-5; D is perhaps TRBD1 (5 bases). Trimming pared 2 bases from V and 0 bases from J, leaving 8 bases between. Germline CDR1 MNHEY, CDR2 SVGAGI. CDR3 length: 16 amino acids. This chain's CDR3 is CASSYGGSSYNSPLHF. Written as DNA, the CDR3 is TGTGCCAGCAGTTACGGGGGGAGCTCCTATAATTCACCCCTCCACTTT.

The chain employs TRBV11-2 and TRBJ1-1; D is undetermined. Germline assignment: CDR1 SGHAT and CDR2 FQNNGV. This CDR3 has 13 residues. With 3 bases removed from V and 4 bases from J, the gap between germline ends came to 9 bases. CDR3 sequence (DNA): TGTGCCAGCAGCTTCGCGTTGGGCACTGAAGCTTTCTTT. Protein product: CASSFALGTEAFF.

J is TRBJ1-1 and V is TRBV20-1; D not resolved. Germline loops: CDR1 DFQATT, CDR2 SNEGSKA (reference sequence). Trimming took 4 bases from V and 1 from J, leaving 4 bases between them. The CDR3 runs to 11 residues. CDR3 region: CSAKGNTEAFF. In DNA form, the CDR3 reads TGCAGTGCTAAGGGGAACACTGAAGCTTTCTTT.

V and J are TRBV7-9 and TRBJ2-2; unclear D gene. Germline V gene data show CDR1 as SEHNR and CDR2 as FQNEAQ (reference sequence). The CDR3 extends over 15 amino acids. V shed 5 bases and J shed 0 bases, with 10 bases lying between them. The CDR3 reads CASSPVGTNTGELFF. The CDR3 DNA reads TGTGCCAGCAGCCCGGTGGGGACGAACACCGGGGAGCTGTTTTTT. Full variable domain (outside the CDR3, taken from reference TRBV7-9 and TRBJ2-2): DTGVSQNPRHKITKRGQNVTFRCDPISEHNRLYWYRQTLGQGPEFLTYFQNEAQLEKSRLLSDRFSAERPKGSFSTLEIQRTEQGDSAMYLCASSPVGTNTGELFFGEGSRLTVL.

This clone was recorded once. V and J are TRBV19 and TRBJ2-1; 8 positions match TRBD2. Germline trimming cut 5 bases from V and 3 bases from J; bases unmatched to any gene: 9. This CDR3 has 16 amino acids. Germline V gene lookup returns CDR1 LNHDA and CDR2 SQIVND (reference sequence). CDR3 loop: CASSGERGPFYNEQFF. CDR3 nucleotide sequence: TGTGCCAGTAGTGGGGAGCGGGGGCCGTTCTACAATGAGCAGTTCTTC.

The chain uses TRBV28 and TRBJ1-3; a weak D match, TRBD1 (5 bases). The CDR3 is made up of 15 amino acids. Germline V gives CDR1 MDHEN, CDR2 SYDVKM. V lost 6 bases and J 0 bases, leaving 12 bases between the germline ends. The CDR3, as DNA: TGTGCCAGCAGGGTCGGGGGTTACTCTGGAAACACCATATATTTT. Residues: CASRVGGYSGNTIYF.

The chain employs TRBV5-1 and TRBJ1-2; D call uncertain. The V gene's germline CDR1 is SGHRS and CDR2 YFSETQ. Trimming pared 4 bases from V and 4 bases from J, leaving 14 bases between. The CDR3 runs to 14 residues. CDR3 coding DNA: TGCGCCAGCAGCCCGGGCGTAGTATCCTATGGCTACACCTTC. Protein: CASSPGVVSYGYTF.

This chain uses TRBV9 with TRBJ1-1, with D possibly TRBD1 on 6 matching bases. The germline V gene has CDR1 SGDLS and CDR2 YYNGEE. Trimming pared 6 bases from V and 0 bases from J, leaving 12 bases between. The CDR3 contains 14 residues. The CDR3 reads CASTPDSLNTEAFF. In DNA form, the CDR3 reads TGTGCCAGCACCCCGGACAGTTTGAACACTGAAGCTTTCTTT.

The chain combines TRBV11-2 with TRBJ2-4; 7 bases map to TRBD1. CDR3 length: 17 residues. Trimming cost V 0 bases and J 0 bases; bases outside gene matches: 5. CDR1 is SGHAT and CDR2 is FQNNGV in the germline V gene. The DNA for the CDR3 is TGTGCCAGCAGCTTAGATCGGGACAGACTAGCCAAAAACATTCAGTACTTC. Residues: CASSLDRDRLAKNIQYF.

The chain recombines TRBV7-9 with TRBJ2-7, with TRBD1 matching 7 bases. Germline loops: CDR1 SEHNR, CDR2 FQNEAQ (reference sequence). V shed 4 bases, J shed 7 bases, and the junction held 10 bases outside the gene matches. The CDR3 consists of 14 residues. The CDR3 nucleotides read TGTGCCAGCAGCTCCCGGGACAGCTATGAGGAGCAGTACTTC. It is translated as CASSSRDSYEEQYF.

The genes are TRBV25-1 and TRBJ2-3, with TRBD2 as a possible D gene (6 bases). The V gene lost 8 bases and the J gene lost 0 bases, with 6 bases spanning the gap. The CDR3 runs to 12 residues. Per germline, CDR1 MGHDK and CDR2 SYGVNS. The CDR3 coding sequence is TGTGCCAGCGGGGGGAGCACAGATACGCAGTATTTT. The encoded protein is CASGGSTDTQYF.

This rearrangement joins TRBV7-2 to TRBJ1-6, with D possibly being TRBD1 (6 bases). The germline V and J ends were trimmed by 7 bases and 7 bases, with 20 bases remaining between them. CDR1 is SGHTA, CDR2 FQGNSA, per germline. The CDR3 has 16 residues. The CDR3: CASTLRGTQRNSPLHF. The CDR3 DNA reads as TGTGCCAGCACCCTGAGGGGGACACAGAGGAATTCACCCCTCCACTTT.

The chain carries TRBV18 and TRBJ2-7; no reliable D call. Trimming removed 4 bases at V and 1 base at J, with 14 bases between. The germline V gene has CDR1 KGHSH and CDR2 LQKENI. The CDR3 contains 15 residues. CDR3 protein: CASSRARATSYEQYF. In nucleotides, the CDR3 is TGTGCCAGCTCACGGGCTAGGGCCACTTCCTACGAGCAGTACTTC.

The chain combines TRBV5-1 with TRBJ1-2; D is perhaps TRBD1 (6 bases). The germline V gene encodes CDR1 SGHRS and CDR2 YFSETQ. The CDR3 is 19 amino acids. The germline V and J ends were trimmed by 4 bases and 0 bases, with 25 bases remaining between them. CDR3 DNA sequence: TGCGCCAGCAGCGCGGACCTGGGACCCCGGACAGTTTCTAACTATGGCTACACCTTC. Residues: CASSADLGPRTVSNYGYTF.

The V and J genes are TRBV28 and TRBJ2-7; D call uncertain. Between the trimmed V and J ends, which lost 5 bases and 0 bases, there was a span of 2 bases. The CDR3 totals 11 residues. Germline CDR1 is MDHEN and CDR2 is SYDVKM. The CDR3: CASSSSYEQYV. Written as DNA, the CDR3 is TGTGCCAGCAGTAGCTCCTACGAGCAGTACGTC.

This chain links TRBV7-9 with TRBJ2-2, with D uncertain. V was trimmed by 3 bases and J by 9 bases, leaving 8 bases between them. The germline V gene encodes CDR1 SEHNR and CDR2 FQNEAQ (reference sequence). This CDR3 comprises 12 residues. The CDR3 region is CASSFVSRELFF. CDR3 nucleotides: TGTGCCAGCAGCTTTGTTTCCAGGGAGCTGTTTTTT.

The sample holds one count of this clone. The chain carries TRBV28 and TRBJ1-1; TRBD1 is a possible D gene (6 bases). CDR1 MDHEN and CDR2 SYDVKM come from the germline V gene. Trimming pared 6 bases from V and 10 bases from J, leaving 12 bases between. This CDR3 is built from 11 residues. The CDR3 is CASSRHRAAFF. The CDR3 DNA follows: TGTGCCAGCAGCCGGCACAGGGCAGCTTTCTTT.

This sequence joins TRBV6-8 and TRBJ1-6; TRBD1 agrees at 7 bases. In germline, CDR1 is MNHGY, CDR2 SAAAGT. The J segment lost 5 bases and the V segment lost 10 bases, leaving 8 bases of the junction unmatched. The CDR3 runs to 14 residues. Written as DNA, the CDR3 is TGTGCCATAACGGGACAGCTTAATAATTCACCCCTCCACTTT. It codes for CAITGQLNNSPLHF.

The chain joins TRBV27 to TRBJ2-7, with D perhaps TRBD1 (6 bases). This CDR3 comprises 13 residues. Germline lookup yields CDR1 MNHEY and CDR2 SMNVEV (reference sequence). V lost 5 bases and J 5 bases, leaving 13 bases between the germline ends. DNA for the CDR3: TGTGCCAGCAGTCCTCAGGGGTCGGACGAGCAGTACTTC. This translates into CASSPQGSDEQYF.

The V gene is TRBV28, the J gene TRBJ2-1; maybe TRBD2 (6 bases). V lost 6 bases and J lost 14, with 17 bases in between. The CDR3 has 12 residues. The germline V gene has CDR1 MDHEN and CDR2 SYDVKM. As DNA, the CDR3 is TGTGCCAGCAGCCTCGCCCCGGGGGATGAGTTCTTC. This sequence encodes CASSLAPGDEFF.

The chain combines TRBV6-5 with TRBJ1-1; no firm D call. The CDR3 runs to 14 residues. V was cut by 7 bases and J by 0 bases, with 12 bases left in between. Germline-derived CDR1 and CDR2 are MNHEY and SVGAGI. CDR3 sequence: CASKLARLNTEAFF. CDR3 DNA sequence: TGTGCCAGCAAGCTGGCGCGATTGAACACTGAAGCTTTCTTT.

V and J are TRBV29-1 and TRBJ1-5; no clear D. The V gene's germline CDR1 is SQVTM and CDR2 ANQGSEA. V dropped 5 bases and J dropped 9 bases, with 5 bases sitting between them. The length of the CDR3 is 9 residues. The CDR3 here is CSVMRPQHF. In DNA, the CDR3 is TGCAGCGTTATGAGGCCCCAGCATTTT.